This TCR beta chain was obtained from a study of graft-versus-host responses after intestinal transplantation. Turning to the study itself: Grafts that recipients had were multivisceral, liver-intestinal, or isolated intestinal transplants. All recipients got anti-thymocyte globulin induction, then tacrolimus and steroids for approximately three years.

Data came from immunoSEQ multiplex PCR; TCRdb stores just in-frame clones and leaves some out. This sample yields fewer than 110,000 clones, of which more than 85% are seen a single time; 1.2% belongs to the top ten. The germline CDR1 and CDR2 sequences are SEHNR and FQNEAQ (reference sequence). V dropped 6 bases and J dropped 2; count of bases not matched to a gene: 16. The CDR3 has 18 residues. Study-wide results and caveats: Ileal or blood samples showed some GvH clones first, and such clones were also found in recipient marrow.

For this clone: Its antigen is undetermined.

This rearrangement joins TRBV7-9 to TRBJ1-2; 9 bases map to TRBD1. Material: unstimulated CD8+ T cells sorted from spleen or lymph node cells, obtained before intestinal transplant. The receptor was isolated from a human donor who received an intestinal transplant. CDR3 coding DNA: TGTGCCAGCAGACGGTCCGGACAGGGGTATGAATGGAACTATGGCTACACCTTC. It is translated as CASRRSGQGYEWNYGYTF.